The T cell receptor beta chain described here comes from a study of blood T cell repertoires in COVID-19. The overall study: From T cells, B-cell-depleted T cells, or PBMCs came the material, which was cDNA or gDNA.

Germline V gene data show CDR1 as SQVTM and CDR2 as ANQGSEA. This CDR3 contains 14 residues. V shed 4 bases, J shed 1 base, and the junction held 6 bases outside the gene matches. Authors' data handling: Quantification of nucleated cells was approximated via reference gene primer amplification. TCRdb's copy holds only in-frame clones and misses some; the assay was immunoSEQ multiplex PCR. The D gene and trimming were derived from the DNA, and the V and J assignments and clone size from that table. There are over 70,000 clones in the sample; 80% to 90% occur only once, and approximately 12% lies in the top ten.

Sequenced sample: peripheral blood. This clonotype was sampled from an elderly man with acute or convalescent COVID-19. This rearrangement joins TRBV29-1 to TRBJ1-1; 7 nucleotides agree with TRBD1. This CDR3 is CSVVEGTANTEAFF. DNA for the CDR3: TGCAGCGTTGTGGAGGGGACAGCGAACACTGAAGCTTTCTTT.